This T cell receptor (beta chain) was sequenced during a study of regulatory T cells in long-lasting Graves disease. Study findings and constraints: Study was limited to peripheral blood, excluding thyroid tissue.

For TCR beta, libraries came from iRepertoire HTBI primers and Arm-PCR of CDR3 regions. Per the study methods: Across all samples, roughly 62 TRBV segments and about 14 TRBJ segments were identified. One entry per CDR3 protein results from TCRdb running MiXCR on the multiplex PCR reads. The V and J calls and clone size come from TCRdb's table, not from the authors' own analysis. The table records some 600,000 distinct CDR3 sequences, about 15% of them present only once. This clonotype was seen ten or more times. The antigen is undetermined. Time point meaning: newly diagnosed GD, antithyroid drugs for less than 3 months. There was RNA extracted from PBMCs, and the TCR library was made from it. From each patient, roughly 9 milliliters of peripheral blood was drawn and collected into an EDTA anticoagulant tube. The same data also contributed to another study, on T cells in Graves' hyperthyroidism and ophthalmopathy.

Sequenced here: peripheral blood mononuclear cells (PBMCs), sampled at new diagnosis, from a patient treated with antithyroid drugs. The TCR was taken from a man aged 18 to 29 with Graves disease.

The CDR3 sequence is CASSLWGGSSYNEQFF. Written as DNA, the CDR3 is TGTGCCAGCAGTTTATGGGGCGGGAGCTCCTACAATGAGCAGTTCTTC. The rearrangement links TRBV28 to TRBJ2-1, with TRBD2 matching over 7 bases. Germline assignment: CDR1 MDHEN and CDR2 SYDVKM. J gave up 0 bases and V 0 bases, and 2 bases lay outside the gene matches. The CDR3 is 16 amino acids.